The source of this T cell receptor (beta chain) is a study of shared clonotypes between healthy human individuals. The CDR3 is 15 residues long. Data came from immunoSEQ multiplex PCR; TCRdb stores just in-frame clones and leaves some out. The sample gives about a million clones, roughly 80% of which show up once; approximately 0.95% is in the top ten. This sequence joins TRBV21-1 and TRBJ1-2; the table's D call of TRBD1 was not tested on the DNA. TRBV21-1 is labeled a pseudogene. The sample consisted of memory CD4+ T cells from PBMCs. The subset was: CD45RA-negative fraction. This TCR was sampled from a man younger than 30 in good health. Some clones in this sample may be carry-over from other donors' samples. CDR3 region: CASSKLVTAYYGYTF. In nucleotides, the CDR3 is TGTGCCAGCAGCAAATTAGTAACAGCTTACTATGGCTACACCTTC.